Listed here are 7 T cell receptor beta chains from one sample, sequenced in a study of cytomegalovirus exposure and HLA in healthy donors. PCR employed 60 Vbeta and 13 Jbeta primers. Using immunoSEQ multiplex PCR, the repertoire was profiled, and TCRdb retains in-frame clones only, with some absent. Here the sample spans about 180,000 clones, 85% being singletons. The material sequenced was PBMCs. These receptors all come from a boy younger than 10 in good health and CMV-seronegative.

By frequency in the sample, this clone is medium-sized. The chain recombines TRBV2 with TRBJ2-6, with 9 bases lining up with TRBD1. After removal of 5 bases from V and 0 bases from J, the junction contained 2 bases not matched to a gene. This CDR3 spans 16 amino acids. Germline lookup yields CDR1 SNHLY and CDR2 FYNNEI. The CDR3 here is CASSSTGGSGANVLTF. As DNA, the CDR3 is TGTGCCAGCAGTTCGACAGGGGGCTCTGGGGCCAACGTCCTGACTTTC.

The J gene is TRBJ1-2, the V gene TRBV11-2; TRBD1 matches at 8 bases. Germline V gene lookup returns CDR1 SGHAT and CDR2 FQNNGV. The CDR3 length is 14 residues. V shed 6 bases, J shed 8 bases, and the junction held 11 bases outside the gene matches. CDR3 coding DNA: TGTGCCAGCAGGGACCTAGGACAGGGTCCCGGCTACACCTTC. It is translated as CASRDLGQGPGYTF.

This chain links TRBV5-8 with TRBJ2-3; perhaps TRBD1 as D (5 bases). The ends were cut back, 1 base at V and 1 base at J, with 7 bases in the middle. Germline values: CDR1 SGHTS, CDR2 YDEGEE. The CDR3 length is 14 residues. The CDR3 nucleotides read TGTGCCAGCAGCTTGCCGACAGGCACAGATACGCAGTATTTT. The encoded protein is CASSLPTGTDTQYF.

This clone occurred a few times. The CDR3 spells CASNHPGQANEKLFF. The CDR3 coding sequence is TGTGCCAGCAACCACCCGGGACAGGCTAATGAAAAACTGTTTTTT. The chain joins TRBV6-1 to TRBJ1-4, with 8 bases identical to TRBD1. The length of the CDR3 is 15 residues. Germline V CDR1 and CDR2: MNHNS, SASEGT. Trimming took 7 bases from V and 3 from J; bases not matched to a gene: 7.

The chain employs TRBV6-1 and TRBJ1-2; 7 bases are a match to TRBD1. The germline V gene encodes CDR1 MNHNS and CDR2 SASEGT. The CDR3 runs 13 residues. J lost 8 bases, V lost 6 bases, and 9 bases had no gene match. CDR3 protein: CASSLTGARGYTF. Here the CDR3 DNA reads TGTGCCAGCAGCTTAACAGGGGCTCGGGGCTACACCTTC.

To note about this clone: This sample includes further DNA sequences coding for the same CDR3. This CDR3 reads CASSEQGANNEKLFF. In nucleotides, the CDR3 is TGTGCCAGCAGTGAGCAGGGGGCAAATAATGAAAAACTGTTTTTT. This chain uses TRBV2 with TRBJ1-4; TRBD1 aligns across 8 bases. Per the germline V gene, CDR1 is SNHLY and CDR2 is FYNNEI. The CDR3 has 15 amino acids. The V segment lost 3 bases and the J segment 4 bases; nucleotides outside the gene matches: 4.

The CDR3: CASTGDVYYGYTF. Written as DNA, the CDR3 is TGTGCCAGCACAGGGGATGTGTACTATGGCTACACCTTC. The chain joins TRBV2 to TRBJ1-2, with TRBD1 as a possible D gene (6 bases). V shed 7 bases and J shed 3 bases, with 12 bases lying between them. Germline loops: CDR1 SNHLY, CDR2 FYNNEI. The CDR3 is 13 residues long.